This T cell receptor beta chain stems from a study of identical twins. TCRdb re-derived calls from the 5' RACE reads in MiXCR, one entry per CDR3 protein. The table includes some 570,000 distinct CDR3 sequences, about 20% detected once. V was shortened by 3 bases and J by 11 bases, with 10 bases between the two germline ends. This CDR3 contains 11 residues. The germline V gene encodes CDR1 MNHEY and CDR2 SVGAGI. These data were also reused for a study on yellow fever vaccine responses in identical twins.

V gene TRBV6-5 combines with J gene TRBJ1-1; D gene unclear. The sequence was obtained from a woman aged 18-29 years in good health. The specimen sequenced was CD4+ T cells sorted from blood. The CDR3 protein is CASSYGSQAFF. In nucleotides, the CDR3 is TGTGCCAGCAGTTATGGCAGTCAGGCTTTCTTT.